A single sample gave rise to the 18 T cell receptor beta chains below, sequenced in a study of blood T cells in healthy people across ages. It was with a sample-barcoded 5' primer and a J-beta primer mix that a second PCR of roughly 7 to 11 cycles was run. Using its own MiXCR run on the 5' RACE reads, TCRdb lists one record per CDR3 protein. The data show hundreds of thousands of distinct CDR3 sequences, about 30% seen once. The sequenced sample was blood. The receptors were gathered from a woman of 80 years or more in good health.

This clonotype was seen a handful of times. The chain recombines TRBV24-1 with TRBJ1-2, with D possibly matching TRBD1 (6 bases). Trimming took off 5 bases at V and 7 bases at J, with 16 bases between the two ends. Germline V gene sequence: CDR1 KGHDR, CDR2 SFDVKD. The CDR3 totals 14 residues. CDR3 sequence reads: CATSVYREDGGYTF. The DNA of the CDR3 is TGTGCCACCAGTGTTTACAGGGAAGATGGTGGCTACACCTTC.

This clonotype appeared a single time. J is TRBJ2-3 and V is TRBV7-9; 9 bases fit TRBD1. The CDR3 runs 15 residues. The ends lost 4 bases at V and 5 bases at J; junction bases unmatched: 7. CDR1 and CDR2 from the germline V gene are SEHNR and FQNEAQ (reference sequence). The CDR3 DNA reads TGTGCCAGCAGCTACCGGGACAGGGATTTAGATACGCAGTATTTT. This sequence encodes CASSYRDRDLDTQYF.

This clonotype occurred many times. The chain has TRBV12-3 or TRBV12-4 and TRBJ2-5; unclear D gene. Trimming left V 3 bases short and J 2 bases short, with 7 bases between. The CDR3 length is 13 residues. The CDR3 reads CASSFTQQETQYF. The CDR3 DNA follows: TGTGCCAGCAGTTTTACACAGCAAGAGACCCAGTACTTC.

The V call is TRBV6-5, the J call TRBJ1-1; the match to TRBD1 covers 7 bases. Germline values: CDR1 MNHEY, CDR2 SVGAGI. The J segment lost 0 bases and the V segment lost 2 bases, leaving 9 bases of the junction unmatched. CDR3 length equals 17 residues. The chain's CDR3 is CASSYMGQRFMNTEAFF. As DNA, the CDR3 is TGTGCCAGCAGTTACATGGGACAGCGATTCATGAACACTGAAGCTTTCTTT.

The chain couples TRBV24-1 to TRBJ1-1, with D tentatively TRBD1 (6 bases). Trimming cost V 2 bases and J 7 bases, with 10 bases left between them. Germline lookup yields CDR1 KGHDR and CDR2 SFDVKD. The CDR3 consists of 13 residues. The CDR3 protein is CATSDWRGFEAFF. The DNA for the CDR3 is TGTGCCACCAGTGATTGGAGGGGGTTTGAAGCTTTCTTT.

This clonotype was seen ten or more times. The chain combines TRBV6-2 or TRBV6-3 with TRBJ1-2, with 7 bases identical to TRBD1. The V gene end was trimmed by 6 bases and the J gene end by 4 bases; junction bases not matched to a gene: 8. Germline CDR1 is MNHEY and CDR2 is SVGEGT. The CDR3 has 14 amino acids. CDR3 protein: CASRRPGQFYGYTF. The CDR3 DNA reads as TGTGCCAGCAGAAGACCGGGACAGTTCTATGGCTACACCTTC.

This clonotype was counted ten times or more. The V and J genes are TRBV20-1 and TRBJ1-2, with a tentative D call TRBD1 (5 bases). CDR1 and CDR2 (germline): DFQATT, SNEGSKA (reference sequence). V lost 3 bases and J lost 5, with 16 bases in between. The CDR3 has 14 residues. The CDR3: CSASGTGTGYGYTF. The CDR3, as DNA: TGCAGTGCTAGCGGGACCGGGACGGGATATGGCTACACCTTC.

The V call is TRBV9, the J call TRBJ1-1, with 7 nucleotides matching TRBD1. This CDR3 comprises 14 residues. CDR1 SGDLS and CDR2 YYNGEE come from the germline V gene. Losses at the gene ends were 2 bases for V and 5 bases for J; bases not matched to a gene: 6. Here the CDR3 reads CASSVTGLQTEAFF. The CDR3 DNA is TGTGCCAGCAGCGTGACAGGGCTCCAAACTGAAGCTTTCTTT. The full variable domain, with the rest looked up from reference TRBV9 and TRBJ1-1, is DSGVTQTPKHLITATGQRVTLRCSPRSGDLSVYWYQQSLDQGLQFLIQYYNGEERAKGNILERFSAQQFPDLHSELNLSSLELGDSALYFCASSVTGLQTEAFFGQGTRLTVV.

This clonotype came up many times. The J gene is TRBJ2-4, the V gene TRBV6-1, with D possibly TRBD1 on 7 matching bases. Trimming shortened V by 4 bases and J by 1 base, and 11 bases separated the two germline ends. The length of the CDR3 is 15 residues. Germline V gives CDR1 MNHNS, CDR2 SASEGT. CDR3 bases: TGTGCCAGCAGTGGGGGGGACAGTGCCAAAAACATTCAGTACTTC. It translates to CASSGGDSAKNIQYF.

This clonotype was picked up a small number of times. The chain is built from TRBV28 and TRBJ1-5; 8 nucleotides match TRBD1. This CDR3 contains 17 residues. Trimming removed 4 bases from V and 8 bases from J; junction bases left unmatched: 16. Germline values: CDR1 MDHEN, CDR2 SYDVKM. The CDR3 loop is CASSSRTGNKYRKPQHF. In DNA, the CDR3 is TGTGCCAGCAGTTCCCGGACAGGGAATAAGTATAGGAAGCCCCAGCATTTT.

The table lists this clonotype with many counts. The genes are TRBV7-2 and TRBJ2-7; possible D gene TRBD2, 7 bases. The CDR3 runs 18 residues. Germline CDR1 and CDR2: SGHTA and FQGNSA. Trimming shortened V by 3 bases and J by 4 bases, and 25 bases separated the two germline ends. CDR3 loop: CASSFGRRVGGPVYEQYF. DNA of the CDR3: TGTGCCAGCAGCTTCGGTCGGCGGGTGGGGGGGCCAGTTTACGAGCAGTACTTC.

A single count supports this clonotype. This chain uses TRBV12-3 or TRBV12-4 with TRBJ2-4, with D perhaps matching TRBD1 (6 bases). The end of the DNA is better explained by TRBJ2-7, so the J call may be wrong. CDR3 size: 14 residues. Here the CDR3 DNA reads TGTGCCAGCAGTCCGGTGACAGGATACAGCGAGCAGTACTTC. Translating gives CASSPVTGYSEQYF.

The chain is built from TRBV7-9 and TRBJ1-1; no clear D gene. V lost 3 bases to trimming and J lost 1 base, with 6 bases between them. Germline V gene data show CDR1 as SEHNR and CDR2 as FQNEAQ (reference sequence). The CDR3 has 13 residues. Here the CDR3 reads CASSFQTNTEAFF. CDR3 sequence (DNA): TGTGCCAGCAGCTTTCAGACGAACACTGAAGCTTTCTTT.

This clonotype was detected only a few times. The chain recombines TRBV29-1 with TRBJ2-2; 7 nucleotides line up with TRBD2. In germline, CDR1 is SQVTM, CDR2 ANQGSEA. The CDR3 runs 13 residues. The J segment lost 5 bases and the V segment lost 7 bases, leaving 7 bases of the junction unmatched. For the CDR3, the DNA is TGCAGCGCCCAGCGGGGAGGAACCGGGGAGCTGTTTTTT. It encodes CSAQRGGTGELFF.

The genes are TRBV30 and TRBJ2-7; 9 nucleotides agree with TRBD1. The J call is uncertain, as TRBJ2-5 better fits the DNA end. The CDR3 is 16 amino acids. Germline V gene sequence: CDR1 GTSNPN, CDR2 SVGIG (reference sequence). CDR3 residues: CAWSAGTGPVGETQYF. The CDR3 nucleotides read TGTGCCTGGAGTGCCGGGACAGGGCCGGTGGGAGAGACCCAGTACTTC.

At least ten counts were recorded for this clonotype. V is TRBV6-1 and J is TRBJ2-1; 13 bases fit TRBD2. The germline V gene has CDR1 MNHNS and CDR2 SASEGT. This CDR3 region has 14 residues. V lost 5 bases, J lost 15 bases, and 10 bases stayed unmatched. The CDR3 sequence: CASSTSGGVVRRFF. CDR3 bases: TGTGCCAGCAGTACTAGCGGGGGGGTTGTCCGTCGGTTCTTC.

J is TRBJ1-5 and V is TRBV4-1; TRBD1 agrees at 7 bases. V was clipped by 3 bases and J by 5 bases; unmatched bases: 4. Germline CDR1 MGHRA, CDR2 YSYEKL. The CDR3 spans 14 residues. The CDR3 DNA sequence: TGCGCCAGCAGCCACGGGACAGCCGATCAGCCCCAGCATTTT. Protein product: CASSHGTADQPQHF.

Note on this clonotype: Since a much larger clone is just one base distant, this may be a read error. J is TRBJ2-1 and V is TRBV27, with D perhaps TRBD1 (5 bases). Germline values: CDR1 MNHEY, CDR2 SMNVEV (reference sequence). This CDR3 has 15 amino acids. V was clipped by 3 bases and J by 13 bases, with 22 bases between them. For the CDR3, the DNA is TGTGCCAGCAGTTTCCAGGGAAGTGCGTCGGAGACCCAGTTCTTC. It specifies CASSFQGSASETQFF.